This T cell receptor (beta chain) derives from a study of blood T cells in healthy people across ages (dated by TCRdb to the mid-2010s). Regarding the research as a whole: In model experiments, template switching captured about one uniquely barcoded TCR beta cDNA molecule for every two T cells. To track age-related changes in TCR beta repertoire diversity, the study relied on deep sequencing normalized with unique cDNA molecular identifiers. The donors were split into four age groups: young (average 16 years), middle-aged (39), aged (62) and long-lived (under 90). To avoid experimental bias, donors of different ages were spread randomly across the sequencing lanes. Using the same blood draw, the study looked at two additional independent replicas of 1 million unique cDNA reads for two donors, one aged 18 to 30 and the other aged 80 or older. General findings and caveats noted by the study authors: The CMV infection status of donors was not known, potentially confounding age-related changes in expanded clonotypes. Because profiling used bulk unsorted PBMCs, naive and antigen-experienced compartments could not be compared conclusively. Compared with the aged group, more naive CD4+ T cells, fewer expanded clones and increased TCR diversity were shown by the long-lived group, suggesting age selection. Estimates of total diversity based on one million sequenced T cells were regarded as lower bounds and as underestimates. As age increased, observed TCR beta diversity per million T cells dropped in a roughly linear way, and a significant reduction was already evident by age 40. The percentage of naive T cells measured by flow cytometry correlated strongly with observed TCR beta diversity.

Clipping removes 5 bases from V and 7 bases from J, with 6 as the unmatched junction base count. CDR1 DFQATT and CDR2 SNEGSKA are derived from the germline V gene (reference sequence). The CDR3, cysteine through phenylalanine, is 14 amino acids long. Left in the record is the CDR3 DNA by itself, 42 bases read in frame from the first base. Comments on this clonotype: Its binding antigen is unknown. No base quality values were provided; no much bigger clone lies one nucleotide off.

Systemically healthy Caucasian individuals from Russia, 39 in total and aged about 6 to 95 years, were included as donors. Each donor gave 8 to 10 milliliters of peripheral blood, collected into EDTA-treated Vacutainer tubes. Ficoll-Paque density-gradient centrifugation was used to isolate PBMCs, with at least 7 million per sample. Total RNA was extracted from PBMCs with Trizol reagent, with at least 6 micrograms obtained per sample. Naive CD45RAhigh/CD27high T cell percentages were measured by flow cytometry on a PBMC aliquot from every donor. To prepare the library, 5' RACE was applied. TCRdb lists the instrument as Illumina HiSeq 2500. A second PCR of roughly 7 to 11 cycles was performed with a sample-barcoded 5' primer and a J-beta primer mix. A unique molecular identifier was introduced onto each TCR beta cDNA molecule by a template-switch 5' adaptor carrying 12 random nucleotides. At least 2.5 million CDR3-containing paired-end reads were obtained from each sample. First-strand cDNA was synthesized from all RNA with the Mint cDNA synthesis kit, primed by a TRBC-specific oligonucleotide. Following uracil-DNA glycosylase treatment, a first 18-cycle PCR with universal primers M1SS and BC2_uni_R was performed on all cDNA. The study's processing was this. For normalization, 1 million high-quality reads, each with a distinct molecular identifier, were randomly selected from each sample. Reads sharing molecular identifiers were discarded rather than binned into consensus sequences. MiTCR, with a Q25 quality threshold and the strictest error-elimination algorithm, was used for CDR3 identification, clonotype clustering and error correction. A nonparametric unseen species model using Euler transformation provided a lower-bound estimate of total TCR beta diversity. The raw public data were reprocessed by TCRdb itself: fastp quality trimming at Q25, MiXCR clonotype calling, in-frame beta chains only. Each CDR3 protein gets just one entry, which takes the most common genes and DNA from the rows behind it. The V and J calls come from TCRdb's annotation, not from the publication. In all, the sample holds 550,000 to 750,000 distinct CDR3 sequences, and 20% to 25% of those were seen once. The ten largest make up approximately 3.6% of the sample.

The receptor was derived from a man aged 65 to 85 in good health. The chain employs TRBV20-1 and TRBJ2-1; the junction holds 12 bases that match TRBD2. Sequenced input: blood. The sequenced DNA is TGCAGTGCTCACGGACTAGCGGGAATAAATGAGCAGTTCTTC. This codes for CSAHGLAGINEQFF.